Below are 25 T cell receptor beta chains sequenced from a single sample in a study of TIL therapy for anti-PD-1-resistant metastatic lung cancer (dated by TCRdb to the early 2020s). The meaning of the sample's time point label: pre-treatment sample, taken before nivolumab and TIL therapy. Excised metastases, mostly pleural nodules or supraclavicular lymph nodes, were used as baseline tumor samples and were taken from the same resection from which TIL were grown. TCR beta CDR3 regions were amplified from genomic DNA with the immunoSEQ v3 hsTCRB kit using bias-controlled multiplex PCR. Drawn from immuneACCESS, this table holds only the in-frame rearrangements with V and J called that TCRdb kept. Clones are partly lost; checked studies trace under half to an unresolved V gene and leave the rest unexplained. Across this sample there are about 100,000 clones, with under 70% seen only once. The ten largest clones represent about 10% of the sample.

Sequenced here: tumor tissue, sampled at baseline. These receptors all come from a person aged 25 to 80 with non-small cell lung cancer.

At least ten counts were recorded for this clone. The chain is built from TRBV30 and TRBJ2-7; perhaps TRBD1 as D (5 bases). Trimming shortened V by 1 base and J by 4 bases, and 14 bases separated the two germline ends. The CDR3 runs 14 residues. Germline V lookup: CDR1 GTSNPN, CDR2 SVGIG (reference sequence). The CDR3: CAWSAQAYVYEQYF. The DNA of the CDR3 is TGTGCCTGGAGTGCACAGGCTTACGTTTACGAGCAGTACTTC.

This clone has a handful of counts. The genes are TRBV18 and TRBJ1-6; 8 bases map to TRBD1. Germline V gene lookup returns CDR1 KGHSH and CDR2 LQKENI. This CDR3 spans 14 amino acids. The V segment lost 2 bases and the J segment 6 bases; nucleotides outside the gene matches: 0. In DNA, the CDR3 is TGTGCCAGCTCACCAGACAGGGGTAATTCACCCCTCCACTTT. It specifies CASSPDRGNSPLHF.

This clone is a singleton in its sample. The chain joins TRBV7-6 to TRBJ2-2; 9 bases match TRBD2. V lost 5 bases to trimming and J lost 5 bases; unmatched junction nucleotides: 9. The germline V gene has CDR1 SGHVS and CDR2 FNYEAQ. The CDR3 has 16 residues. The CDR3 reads CASSPLAGAVTGELFF. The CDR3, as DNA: TGTGCCAGCAGCCCGTTAGCGGGAGCGGTTACCGGGGAGCTGTTTTTT.

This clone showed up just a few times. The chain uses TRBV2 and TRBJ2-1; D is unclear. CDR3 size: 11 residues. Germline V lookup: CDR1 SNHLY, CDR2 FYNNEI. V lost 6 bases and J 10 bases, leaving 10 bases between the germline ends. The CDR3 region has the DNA TGTGCCAGCAGCTTAAGTCGGGAGCAGTTCTTC. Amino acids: CASSLSREQFF.

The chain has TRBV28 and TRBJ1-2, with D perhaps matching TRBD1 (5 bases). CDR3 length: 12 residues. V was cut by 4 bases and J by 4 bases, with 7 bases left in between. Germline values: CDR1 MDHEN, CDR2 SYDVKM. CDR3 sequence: CASSYQGYGYTF. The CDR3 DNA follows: TGTGCCAGCAGTTACCAGGGCTATGGCTACACCTTC.

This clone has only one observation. The CDR3 nucleotides read TGTGCCAGCGCTAGCTACCAAGTGGATGAGCAGTTCTTC. It yields the protein CASASYQVDEQFF. The V call is TRBV27, the J call TRBJ2-1; possible D gene TRBD2, 5 bases. This CDR3 has 13 residues. Germline V gene lookup returns CDR1 MNHEY and CDR2 SMNVEV (reference sequence). Trimming left V 8 bases short and J 8 bases short, with 16 bases between.

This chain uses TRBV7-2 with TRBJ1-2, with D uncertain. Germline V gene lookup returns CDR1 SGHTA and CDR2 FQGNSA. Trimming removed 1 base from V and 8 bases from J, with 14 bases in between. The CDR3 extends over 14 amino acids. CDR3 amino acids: CASSLDRTVGGYTF. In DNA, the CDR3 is TGTGCCAGCAGCTTAGACCGGACGGTTGGGGGCTACACCTTC.

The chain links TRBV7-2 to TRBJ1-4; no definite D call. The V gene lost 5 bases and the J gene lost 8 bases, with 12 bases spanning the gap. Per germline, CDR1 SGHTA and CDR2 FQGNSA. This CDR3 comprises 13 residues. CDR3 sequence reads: CASSRLGPEKLFF. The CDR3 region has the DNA TGTGCCAGCAGCCGACTCGGGCCCGAAAAACTGTTTTTT.

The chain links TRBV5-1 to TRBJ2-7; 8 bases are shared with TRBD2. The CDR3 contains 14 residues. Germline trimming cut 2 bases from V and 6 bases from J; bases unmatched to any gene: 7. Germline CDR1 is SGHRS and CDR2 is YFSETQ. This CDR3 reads CASSLRSGNSEQYF. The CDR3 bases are TGCGCCAGCAGCTTACGTAGCGGGAACTCCGAGCAGTACTTC.

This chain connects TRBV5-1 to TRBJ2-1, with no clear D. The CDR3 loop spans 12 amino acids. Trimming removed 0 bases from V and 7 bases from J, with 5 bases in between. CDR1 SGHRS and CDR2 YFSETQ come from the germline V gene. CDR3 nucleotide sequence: TGCGCCAGCAGCTTGGGATGGAATGAGCAGTTCTTC. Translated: CASSLGWNEQFF.

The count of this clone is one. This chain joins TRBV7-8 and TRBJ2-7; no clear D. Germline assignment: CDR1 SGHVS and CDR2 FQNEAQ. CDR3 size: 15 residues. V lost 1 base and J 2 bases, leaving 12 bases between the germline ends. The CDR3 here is CASSLVTSTTYEQYF. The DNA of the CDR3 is TGTGCCAGCAGCTTAGTAACCTCAACGACCTACGAGCAGTACTTC.

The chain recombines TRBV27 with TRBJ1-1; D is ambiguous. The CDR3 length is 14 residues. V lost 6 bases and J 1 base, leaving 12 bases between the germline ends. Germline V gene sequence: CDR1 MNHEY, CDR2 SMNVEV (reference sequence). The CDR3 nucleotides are TGTGCCAGCAGCGGCCAGCGAAAGAACACTGAAGCTTTCTTT. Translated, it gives CASSGQRKNTEAFF.

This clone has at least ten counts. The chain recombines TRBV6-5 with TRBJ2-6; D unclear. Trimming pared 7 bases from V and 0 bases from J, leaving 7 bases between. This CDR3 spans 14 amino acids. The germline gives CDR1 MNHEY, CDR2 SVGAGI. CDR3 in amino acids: CASKGSSGANVLTF. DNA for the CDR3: TGTGCCAGCAAGGGATCCTCTGGGGCCAACGTCCTGACTTTC.

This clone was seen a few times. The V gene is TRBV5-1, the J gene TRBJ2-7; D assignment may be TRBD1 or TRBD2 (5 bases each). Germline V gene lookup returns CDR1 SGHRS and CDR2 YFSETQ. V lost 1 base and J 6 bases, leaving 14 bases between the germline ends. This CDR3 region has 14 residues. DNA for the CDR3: TGCGCCAGCAGCTTGACCAGGGCGGGCGGCGAGCAGTACTTC. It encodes CASSLTRAGGEQYF.

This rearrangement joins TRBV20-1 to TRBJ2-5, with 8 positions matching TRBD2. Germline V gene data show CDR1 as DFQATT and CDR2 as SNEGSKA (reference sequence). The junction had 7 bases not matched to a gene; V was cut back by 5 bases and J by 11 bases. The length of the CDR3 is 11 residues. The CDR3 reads CSAGERGQQYF. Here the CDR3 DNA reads TGCAGTGCTGGGGAGCGGGGGCAACAGTACTTC.

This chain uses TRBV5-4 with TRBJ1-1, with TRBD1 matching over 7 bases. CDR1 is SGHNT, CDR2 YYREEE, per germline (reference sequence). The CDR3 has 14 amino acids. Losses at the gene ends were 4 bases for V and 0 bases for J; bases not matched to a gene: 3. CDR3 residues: CASSQGGVNTEAFF. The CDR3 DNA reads TGTGCCAGCAGCCAGGGGGGGGTGAACACTGAAGCTTTCTTT.

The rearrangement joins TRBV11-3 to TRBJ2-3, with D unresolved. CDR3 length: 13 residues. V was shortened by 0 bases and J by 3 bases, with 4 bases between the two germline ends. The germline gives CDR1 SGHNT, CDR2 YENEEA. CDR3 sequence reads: CASSLEQTDTQYF. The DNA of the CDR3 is TGTGCCAGCAGCTTAGAACAAACAGATACGCAGTATTTT.

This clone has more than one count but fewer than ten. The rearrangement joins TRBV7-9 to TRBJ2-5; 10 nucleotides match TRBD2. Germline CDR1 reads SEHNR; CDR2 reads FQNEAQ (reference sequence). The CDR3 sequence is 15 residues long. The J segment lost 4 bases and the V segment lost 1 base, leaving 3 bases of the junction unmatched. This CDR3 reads CASSLVVAGGETQYF. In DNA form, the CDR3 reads TGTGCCAGCAGCTTAGTGGTAGCGGGAGGAGAGACCCAGTACTTC.

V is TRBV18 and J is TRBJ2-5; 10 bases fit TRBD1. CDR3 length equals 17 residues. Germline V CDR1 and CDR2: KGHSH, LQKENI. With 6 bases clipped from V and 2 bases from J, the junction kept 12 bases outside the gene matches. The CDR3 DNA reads TGTGCCAGCTCCTCCCGACAGGGGGCGACGAGGCAAGAGACCCAGTACTTC. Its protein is CASSSRQGATRQETQYF.

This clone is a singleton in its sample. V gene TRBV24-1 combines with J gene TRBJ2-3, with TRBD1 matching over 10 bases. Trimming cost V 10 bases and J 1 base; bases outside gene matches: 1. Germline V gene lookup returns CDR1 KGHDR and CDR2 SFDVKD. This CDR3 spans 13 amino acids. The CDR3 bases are TGTGCCACAGGACAGGGGGGCACAGATACGCAGTATTTT. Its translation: CATGQGGTDTQYF.

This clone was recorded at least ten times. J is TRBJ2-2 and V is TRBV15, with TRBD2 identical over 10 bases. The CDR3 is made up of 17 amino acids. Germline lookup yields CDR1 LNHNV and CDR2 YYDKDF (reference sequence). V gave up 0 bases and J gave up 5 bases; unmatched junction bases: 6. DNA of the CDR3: TGTGCCACCAGCAGAGATCTGGGACTAGCGTTGACCGGGGAGCTGTTTTTT. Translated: CATSRDLGLALTGELFF.

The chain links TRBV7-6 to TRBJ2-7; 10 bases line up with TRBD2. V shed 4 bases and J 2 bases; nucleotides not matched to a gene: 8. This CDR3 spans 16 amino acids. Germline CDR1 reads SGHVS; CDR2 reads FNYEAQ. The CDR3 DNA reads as TGTGCCAGCAGCTCCGGACGAGCGGGGGGGCCCTACGAGCAGTACTTC. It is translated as CASSSGRAGGPYEQYF.

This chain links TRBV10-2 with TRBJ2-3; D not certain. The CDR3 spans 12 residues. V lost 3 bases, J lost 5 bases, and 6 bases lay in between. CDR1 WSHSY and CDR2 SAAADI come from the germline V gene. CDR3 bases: TGCGCCAGCAGTGAATATGGAGATACGCAGTATTTT. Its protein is CASSEYGDTQYF.

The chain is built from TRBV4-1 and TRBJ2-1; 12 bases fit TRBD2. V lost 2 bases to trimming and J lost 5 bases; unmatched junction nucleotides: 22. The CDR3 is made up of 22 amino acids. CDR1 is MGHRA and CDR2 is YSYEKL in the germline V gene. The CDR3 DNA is TGCGCCAGCAGCCAAATACAACCGAGGCTAGCGGGAGGGCCGAGGCTCGACAATGAGCAGTTCTTC. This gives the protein CASSQIQPRLAGGPRLDNEQFF.

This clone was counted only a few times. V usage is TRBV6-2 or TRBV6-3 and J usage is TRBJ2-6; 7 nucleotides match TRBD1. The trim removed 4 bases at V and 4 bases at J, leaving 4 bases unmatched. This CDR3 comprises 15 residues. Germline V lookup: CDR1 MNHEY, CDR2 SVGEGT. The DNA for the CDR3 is TGTGCCAGCAGTTTACAGGGGAGAGGGGCCAACGTCCTGACTTTC. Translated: CASSLQGRGANVLTF.